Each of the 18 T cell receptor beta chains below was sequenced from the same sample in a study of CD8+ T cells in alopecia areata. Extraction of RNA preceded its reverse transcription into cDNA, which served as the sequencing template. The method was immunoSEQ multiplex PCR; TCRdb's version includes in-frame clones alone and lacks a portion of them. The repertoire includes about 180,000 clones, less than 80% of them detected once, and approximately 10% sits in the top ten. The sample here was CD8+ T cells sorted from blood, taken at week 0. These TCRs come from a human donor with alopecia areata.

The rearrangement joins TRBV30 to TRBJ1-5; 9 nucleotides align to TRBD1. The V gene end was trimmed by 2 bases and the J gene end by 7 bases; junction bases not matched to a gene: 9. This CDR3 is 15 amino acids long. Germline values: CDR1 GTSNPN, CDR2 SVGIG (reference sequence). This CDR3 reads CAWSWKGTGRQPQHF. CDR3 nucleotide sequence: TGTGCCTGGAGTTGGAAAGGGACAGGGCGGCAGCCCCAGCATTTT.

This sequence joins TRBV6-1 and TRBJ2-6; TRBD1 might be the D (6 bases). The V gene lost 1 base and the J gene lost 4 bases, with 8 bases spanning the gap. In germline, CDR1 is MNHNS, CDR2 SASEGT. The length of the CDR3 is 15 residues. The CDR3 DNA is TGTGCCAGCAGTGAAGACAGGGCCGGGGCCAACGTCCTGACTTTC. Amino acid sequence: CASSEDRAGANVLTF.

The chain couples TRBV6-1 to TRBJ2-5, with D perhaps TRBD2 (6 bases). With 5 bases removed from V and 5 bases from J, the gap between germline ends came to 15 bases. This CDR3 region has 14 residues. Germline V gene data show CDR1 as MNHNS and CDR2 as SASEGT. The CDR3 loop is CASSWVGGEETQYF. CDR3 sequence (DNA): TGTGCCAGCAGTTGGGTTGGAGGGGAGGAGACCCAGTACTTC.

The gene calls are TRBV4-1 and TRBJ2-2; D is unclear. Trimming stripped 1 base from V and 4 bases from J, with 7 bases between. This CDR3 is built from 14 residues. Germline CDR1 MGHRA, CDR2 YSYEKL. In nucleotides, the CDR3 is TGCGCCAGCAGCCAAGTCCCTGGCACCGGGGAGCTGTTTTTT. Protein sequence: CASSQVPGTGELFF.

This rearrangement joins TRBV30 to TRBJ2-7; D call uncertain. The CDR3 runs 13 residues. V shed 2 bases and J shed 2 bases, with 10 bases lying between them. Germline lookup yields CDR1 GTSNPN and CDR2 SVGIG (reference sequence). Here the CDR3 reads CAWSPRRTYEQYF. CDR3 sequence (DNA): TGTGCCTGGAGTCCTCGCCGCACCTACGAGCAGTACTTC.

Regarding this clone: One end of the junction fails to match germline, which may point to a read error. CDR3 in DNA: TGTGCCAGCAGCTCCCCCAAACAGACGGGGCAGGATCAAGCGACCCAGTACTTC. Translating it yields CASSSPKQTGQDQATQYF. The J gene is TRBJ2-5, the V gene TRBV11-2; D is possibly TRBD1 or TRBD2 (5 bases each). The CDR3 totals 18 residues. Per the germline V gene, CDR1 is SGHAT and CDR2 is FQNNGV.

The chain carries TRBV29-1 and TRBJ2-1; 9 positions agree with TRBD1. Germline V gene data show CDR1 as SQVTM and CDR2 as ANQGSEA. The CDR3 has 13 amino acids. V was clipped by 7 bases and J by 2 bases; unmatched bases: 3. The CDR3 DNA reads TGCAGCGGGGGGACAGGGACCTACAATGAGCAGTTCTTC. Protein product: CSGGTGTYNEQFF.

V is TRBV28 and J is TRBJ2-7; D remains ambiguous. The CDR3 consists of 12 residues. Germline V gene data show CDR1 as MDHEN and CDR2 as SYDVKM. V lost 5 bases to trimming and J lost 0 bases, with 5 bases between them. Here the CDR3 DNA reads TGTGCCAGCAGTAAACACTCCTACGAGCAGTACTTC. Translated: CASSKHSYEQYF.

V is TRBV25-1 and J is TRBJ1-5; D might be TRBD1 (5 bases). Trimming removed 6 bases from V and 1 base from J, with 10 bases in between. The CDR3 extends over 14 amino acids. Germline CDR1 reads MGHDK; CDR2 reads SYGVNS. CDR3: CASSGGGSNQPQHF. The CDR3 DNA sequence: TGTGCCAGCAGCGGTGGGGGGAGCAATCAGCCCCAGCATTTT.

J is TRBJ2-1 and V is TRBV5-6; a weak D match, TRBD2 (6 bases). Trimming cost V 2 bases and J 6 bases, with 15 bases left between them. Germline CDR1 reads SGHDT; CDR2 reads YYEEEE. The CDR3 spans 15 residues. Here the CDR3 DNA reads TGTGCCAGCAGCTTAGACGGGGGAGGCCTCAATGAGCAGTTCTTC. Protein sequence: CASSLDGGGLNEQFF.

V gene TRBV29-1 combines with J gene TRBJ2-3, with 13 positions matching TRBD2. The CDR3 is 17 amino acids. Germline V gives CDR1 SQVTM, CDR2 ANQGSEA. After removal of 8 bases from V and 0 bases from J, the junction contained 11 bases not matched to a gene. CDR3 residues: CSTTGTSGVLSTDTQYF. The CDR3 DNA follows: TGCAGCACGACCGGGACTAGCGGGGTCCTTAGCACAGATACGCAGTATTTT.

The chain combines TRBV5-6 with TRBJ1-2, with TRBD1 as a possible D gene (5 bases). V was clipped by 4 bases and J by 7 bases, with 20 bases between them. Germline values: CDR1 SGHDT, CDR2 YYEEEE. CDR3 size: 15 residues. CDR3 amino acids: CASSPDRDSGGGYTF. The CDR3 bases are TGTGCCAGCAGCCCTGACCGGGACTCGGGCGGTGGCTACACCTTC.

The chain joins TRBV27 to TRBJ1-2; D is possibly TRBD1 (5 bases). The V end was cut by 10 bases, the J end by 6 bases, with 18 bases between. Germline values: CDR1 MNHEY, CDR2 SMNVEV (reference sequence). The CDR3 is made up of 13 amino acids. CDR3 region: CATSGTPWDGYTF. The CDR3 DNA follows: TGTGCCACCTCCGGGACGCCATGGGATGGCTACACCTTC.

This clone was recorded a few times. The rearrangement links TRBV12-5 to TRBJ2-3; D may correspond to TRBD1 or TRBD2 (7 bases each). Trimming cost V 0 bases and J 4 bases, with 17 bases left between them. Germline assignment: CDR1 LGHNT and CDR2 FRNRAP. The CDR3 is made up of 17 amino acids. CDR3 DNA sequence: TGTGCTAGTGGTTTGGTATCAGGGGGGGTCATAGCAGATACGCAGTATTTT. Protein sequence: CASGLVSGGVIADTQYF.

In DNA form, the CDR3 reads TGCGCCAGCCTACCGACACGAGCAGCAACCTACAATGAGCAGTTCTTC. This encodes CASLPTRAATYNEQFF. The V and J genes are TRBV23-1 and TRBJ2-1; no clear D gene. TRBV23-1 is an ORF for which the function is uncertain. Deletions cut 8 bases from V and 2 bases from J, with 19 bases between. This CDR3 is built from 16 residues.

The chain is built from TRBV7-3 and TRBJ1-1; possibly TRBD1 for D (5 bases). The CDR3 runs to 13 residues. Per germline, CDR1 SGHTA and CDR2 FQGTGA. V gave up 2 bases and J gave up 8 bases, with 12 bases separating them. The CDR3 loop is CASSLGQGVEAFF. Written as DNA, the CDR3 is TGTGCCAGCAGCTTAGGGCAGGGAGTCGAAGCTTTCTTT. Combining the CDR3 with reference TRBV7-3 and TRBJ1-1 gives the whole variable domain GAGVSQTPSNKVTEKGKYVELRCDPISGHTALYWYRQSLGQGPEFLIYFQGTGAADDSGLPNDRFFAVRPEGSVSTLKIQRTERGDSAVYLCASSLGQGVEAFFGQGTRLTVV.

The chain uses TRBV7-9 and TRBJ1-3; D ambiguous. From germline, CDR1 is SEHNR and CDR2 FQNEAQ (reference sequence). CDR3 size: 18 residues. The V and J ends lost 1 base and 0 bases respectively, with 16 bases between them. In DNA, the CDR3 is TGTGCCAGCAGCTTAGGGTGGCCCGGCTCGACCTCTGGAAACACCATATATTTT. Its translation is CASSLGWPGSTSGNTIYF.

The CDR3 coding sequence is TGTGCCAGCAGCCCGAGGGGGAGCGGGTCCTACGAGCAGTACTTC. It encodes CASSPRGSGSYEQYF. J is TRBJ2-7 and V is TRBV7-9; D may be TRBD1 or TRBD2 (6 bases each). This CDR3 contains 15 residues. Between the trimmed V and J ends, which lost 5 bases and 1 base, there was a span of 15 bases. Per the germline V gene, CDR1 is SEHNR and CDR2 is FQNEAQ (reference sequence). The full variable domain, rest sourced from reference TRBV7-9 and TRBJ2-7, is DTGVSQNPRHKITKRGQNVTFRCDPISEHNRLYWYRQTLGQGPEFLTYFQNEAQLEKSRLLSDRFSAERPKGSFSTLEIQRTEQGDSAMYLCASSPRGSGSYEQYFGPGTRLTVT.